The sequence of this T cell receptor (beta chain) was determined in a study of T cells in Graves' hyperthyroidism and ophthalmopathy. Study-level findings and limits: Ophthalmopathy, which appeared later, was predicted by the model a median around 6.5 months before onset.

There were TCR beta CDR3 regions amplified from RNA transcripts. HTBI primers were used for first-round RT-PCR of the TCR CDR3. Each CDR3 protein is one row after TCRdb ran MiXCR on the multiplex PCR reads. The sample holds about 480,000 distinct CDR3 sequences, around a quarter seen once. A Clinical Activity Score of at least 3, a NOSPECS grade of at least 4 and a duration under 3 months were recorded in the ophthalmopathy patients. Diagnoses rested on clinical symptoms, serum thyroxine and TRAb, thyroid ultrasound and orbital computed tomography. On this clonotype: Its antigen remains unidentified.

CDR1 is GTSNPN and CDR2 is SVGIG in the germline V gene (reference sequence). CDR3 length equals 15 residues. Trimming cost V 3 bases and J 1 base, with 16 bases left between them. Sequencing was performed on blood. The chain uses TRBV30 and TRBJ2-7; no clear D. The source of this sequence is a woman aged 30 to 39 with Graves' ophthalmopathy. The CDR3 region is CAWREGPLGSYEQYF. The CDR3 region has the DNA TGTGCCTGGAGGGAAGGCCCCCTAGGGTCCTACGAGCAGTACTTC. The whole variable domain, remainder taken from reference TRBV30 and TRBJ2-7, is SQTIHQWPATLVQPVGSPLSLECTVEGTSNPNLYWYRQAAGRGLQLLFYSVGIGQISSEVPQNLSASRPQDRQFILSSKKLLLSDSGFYLCAWREGPLGSYEQYFGPGTRLTVT.